This entry lists 29 T cell receptor beta chains sequenced from one sample in a study of post-analysis software for immune sequencing data. Study observations and caveats: About 5 TRBV segments were more frequent in patients than controls; TRBV5-6, TRBV5-1 and TRBV20-1 belonged to this group.

Antigens of these TCRs are unknown. Unique molecular identifiers had been added to the TCR beta cDNA libraries. TCRdb redid the calling of the PCR reads with MiXCR, one entry per CDR3 protein. Found here are hundreds of thousands of distinct CDR3 sequences, 25% to 30% of them singletons; the top ten hold roughly 0.57%. Sequencing was done on a sample of blood. These receptors were obtained from a girl aged 10 to 17 with multiple sclerosis.

The chain employs TRBV10-2 and TRBJ2-7; a possible D gene is TRBD2 (6 bases). Trimming removed 6 bases at V and 4 bases at J, with 19 bases between. This CDR3 spans 15 amino acids. Per the germline V gene, CDR1 is WSHSY and CDR2 is SAAADI. The CDR3 loop reads CASSTSRDLGYEQYF. CDR3 sequence (DNA): TGCGCCAGCAGCACGAGCCGGGACTTGGGATACGAGCAGTACTTC.

This clonotype was recorded a few times. The chain employs TRBV12-3 or TRBV12-4 and TRBJ2-7; D not certain. The CDR3 loop spans 14 amino acids. V lost 5 bases to trimming and J lost 1 base, with 12 bases between them. The CDR3 spells CASSLPFRSYEQYF. DNA of the CDR3: TGTGCCAGCAGTCTCCCCTTCCGGTCCTACGAGCAGTACTTC.

The chain recombines TRBV19 with TRBJ2-4; 10 bases are a match to TRBD1. The J call may be wrong; the DNA end is better matched by TRBJ2-5. Germline assignment: CDR1 LNHDA and CDR2 SQIVND (reference sequence). The CDR3 totals 15 residues. The CDR3 coding sequence is TGTGCCAGTAGTCGCCGGACAGGGGGAAAAGAGACCCAGTACTTC. Encoded protein: CASSRRTGGKETQYF.

This clonotype has just one count. The chain's CDR3 is CASSKDRVNGELFF. Here the CDR3 DNA reads TGTGCCAGCAGCAAAGACAGGGTAAACGGGGAGCTGTTTTTT. The V call is TRBV7-2, the J call TRBJ2-2; 7 nucleotides agree with TRBD1. V was clipped by 5 bases and J by 7 bases; unmatched bases: 7. The CDR3 consists of 14 residues. Per the germline V gene, CDR1 is SGHTA and CDR2 is FQGNSA. Combining the CDR3 with reference TRBV7-2 and TRBJ2-2 gives the whole variable domain GAGVSQSPSNKVTEKGKDVELRCDPISGHTALYWYRQSLGQGLEFLIYFQGNSAPDKSGLPSDRFSAERTGGSVSTLTIQRTQQEDSAVYLCASSKDRVNGELFFGEGSRLTVL.

The V gene is TRBV6-2 or TRBV6-3, the J gene TRBJ2-1; 7 bases line up with TRBD2. The length of the CDR3 is 18 residues. Germline CDR1 is MNHEY and CDR2 is SVGEGT. The V gene end was trimmed by 2 bases and the J gene end by 3 bases; junction bases not matched to a gene: 13. The CDR3 protein is CASSYPSRGGRVYNEQFF. CDR3 nucleotides: TGTGCCAGCAGTTACCCTTCTAGGGGTGGGAGGGTCTACAATGAGCAGTTCTTC.

Points on this clonotype: With a much larger clone just one base away, this may be a read error. The rearrangement joins TRBV29-1 to TRBJ2-1, with D possibly TRBD2 on 6 matching bases. The CDR3 has 14 amino acids. The germline gives CDR1 SQVTM, CDR2 ANQGSEA. Between the trimmed V and J ends, which lost 7 bases and 6 bases, there was a span of 19 bases. As DNA, the CDR3 is TGCAGCGCCCTAGCGAGAGTGGGGCGCAATGAGCAGTTCTTC. Encoded protein: CSALARVGRNEQFF.

The V and J genes are TRBV5-1 and TRBJ2-3; possibly TRBD1 for D (7 bases). CDR1 and CDR2 (germline): SGHRS, YFSETQ. The CDR3 has 17 amino acids. Trimming took 4 bases from V and 3 from J, leaving 21 bases between them. The CDR3 is CASSPVSGGGLTDTQYF. CDR3 bases: TGCGCCAGCAGCCCGGTCAGCGGAGGGGGCTTAACAGATACGCAGTATTTT.

In its sample, this clonotype was seen a few times. This sequence joins TRBV7-9 and TRBJ2-7, with D perhaps matching TRBD1 or TRBD2 (6 bases each). With 4 bases removed from V and 6 bases from J, the gap between germline ends came to 13 bases. This CDR3 has 13 amino acids. The germline V gene encodes CDR1 SEHNR and CDR2 FQNEAQ (reference sequence). CDR3 sequence reads: CASSSGGRVEQYF. The CDR3 nucleotides read TGTGCCAGCAGCTCCGGGGGCAGGGTCGAGCAGTACTTC.

The chain has TRBV20-1 and TRBJ1-1; 7 nucleotides align to TRBD1. J gave up 2 bases and V 3 bases, and 12 bases lay outside the gene matches. The CDR3 runs to 16 residues. CDR1 is DFQATT, CDR2 SNEGSKA, per germline (reference sequence). The CDR3 is CSASKNTGVPNTEAFF. The CDR3 region has the DNA TGCAGTGCTAGTAAAAATACAGGGGTACCTAACACTGAAGCTTTCTTT.

This clonotype was seen more than once but under ten times. The chain uses TRBV20-1 and TRBJ2-1; a possible D gene is TRBD2 (6 bases). The V and J ends lost 6 bases and 0 bases respectively, with 12 bases between them. The CDR3 is made up of 14 amino acids. Germline assignment: CDR1 DFQATT and CDR2 SNEGSKA (reference sequence). The CDR3 bases are TGCAGTGCCATAGCGGTAAGCTCCTACAATGAGCAGTTCTTC. This translates into CSAIAVSSYNEQFF.

The chain employs TRBV6-6 and TRBJ1-4; D not resolved. Trimming left V 2 bases short and J 0 bases short, with 7 bases between. CDR1 is MNHNY and CDR2 is SVGAGI in the germline V gene (reference sequence). The CDR3 sequence is 15 residues long. The CDR3 coding sequence is TGTGCCAGCAGTTACCAGGTGGCAACTAATGAAAAACTGTTTTTT. Translated, it gives CASSYQVATNEKLFF.

A word on this clonotype: This may stem from a read error, because a much larger clone lies one nucleotide away. The rearrangement uses TRBV5-1 and TRBJ2-1, with TRBD1 matching over 8 bases. Germline CDR1 reads SGHRS; CDR2 reads YFSETQ. This CDR3 has 15 residues. The V segment lost 4 bases and the J segment 3 bases; nucleotides outside the gene matches: 6. CDR3 in amino acids: CASSASGTGYNEQFF. CDR3 DNA: TGCGCCAGCAGCGCCTCCGGGACAGGCTACAATGAGCAGTTCTTC.

In its sample, this clonotype was seen a few times. Sequence at one end of the junction differs from germline and may be a read error. This chain links TRBV4-3 with TRBJ2-1, with TRBD2 matching over 7 bases. The CDR3 is 18 amino acids. Germline lookup yields CDR1 LGHNA and CDR2 YSLEER. The CDR3 sequence is CVSSQDGAAGTSYNEQFF. As DNA, the CDR3 is TGCGTCAGCAGCCAAGATGGGGCAGCGGGGACCTCCTACAATGAGCAGTTCTTC.

This clonotype was detected a few times. This chain links TRBV4-1 with TRBJ2-3; 9 bases line up with TRBD2. The length of the CDR3 is 17 residues. The V gene end was trimmed by 3 bases and the J gene end by 2 bases; junction bases not matched to a gene: 9. Germline V CDR1 and CDR2: MGHRA, YSYEKL. This CDR3 reads CASSQSSGGLFTDTQYF. DNA for the CDR3: TGCGCCAGCAGCCAGTCGAGCGGGGGGCTCTTCACAGATACGCAGTATTTT.

This clonotype was picked up a small number of times. V is TRBV5-6 and J is TRBJ2-5; TRBD1 matches at 7 bases. The CDR3 extends over 15 amino acids. Looked up from germline, CDR1 is SGHDT and CDR2 is YYEEEE. Germline trimming cut 1 base from V and 2 bases from J; bases unmatched to any gene: 5. The CDR3 DNA reads TGTGCCAGCAGCTTGTTCCGGGACAGACAAGAGACCCAGTACTTC. Its protein is CASSLFRDRQETQYF.

Here the CDR3 reads CSATPLEGIGSNQPQHF. In DNA form, the CDR3 reads TGCAGTGCTACCCCTTTGGAGGGGATTGGGAGCAATCAGCCCCAGCATTTT. This chain joins TRBV20-1 and TRBJ1-5; tentative D call: TRBD1 (5 bases). The V end lost 4 bases, the J end lost 1 base, and 20 bases lay between the germline ends. This CDR3 comprises 17 residues. The V gene's germline CDR1 is DFQATT and CDR2 SNEGSKA (reference sequence).

The rearrangement links TRBV20-1 to TRBJ1-5, with D perhaps TRBD1 (5 bases). Germline lookup yields CDR1 DFQATT and CDR2 SNEGSKA (reference sequence). V shed 8 bases and J shed 5 bases, with 16 bases lying between them. This CDR3 has 13 residues. The DNA for the CDR3 is TGCAGTACAAGGAGGGGCACATATCAGCCCCAGCATTTT. As protein: CSTRRGTYQPQHF.

This clonotype turned up a few times. The chain links TRBV7-9 to TRBJ2-1; D possibly matches TRBD1 or TRBD2 (5 bases each). Germline CDR1 and CDR2: SEHNR and FQNEAQ (reference sequence). The ends were cut back, 5 bases at V and 7 bases at J, with 21 bases in the middle. This CDR3 has 16 residues. The CDR3 spells CASSPHARGEGNEQFF. CDR3 coding DNA: TGTGCCAGCAGCCCGCACGCAAGGGGCGAGGGGAATGAGCAGTTCTTC.

The chain has TRBV7-6 and TRBJ2-3; D could derive from TRBD1 or TRBD2 (9 bases each). In germline, CDR1 is SGHVS, CDR2 FNYEAQ. V lost 5 bases to trimming and J lost 4 bases, with 28 bases between them. CDR3 length: 19 residues. The CDR3 is CASSPRDRAVAGASDTQYF. The CDR3 nucleotides are TGTGCCAGCAGCCCCCGGGACAGGGCGGTAGCGGGGGCTTCAGATACGCAGTATTTT.

In its sample, this clonotype was seen a few times. This chain joins TRBV6-6 and TRBJ1-5; D remains ambiguous. Germline assignment: CDR1 MNHNY and CDR2 SVGAGI (reference sequence). V was trimmed by 6 bases and J by 0 bases, leaving 6 bases between them. CDR3 length: 13 residues. The DNA of the CDR3 is TGTGCCAGCAGGAAATATAGCAATCAGCCCCAGCATTTT. It yields the protein CASRKYSNQPQHF.

CDR3 DNA sequence: TGTGCCAGCAATAGGGGGCGGGGGGAGACCCAGTACTTC. Translated: CASNRGRGETQYF. The V call is TRBV12-3 or TRBV12-4, the J call TRBJ2-5; tentatively, D is TRBD1 or TRBD2 (7 bases each). V lost 7 bases, J lost 5 bases, and 14 bases lay in between. This CDR3 is 13 amino acids long.

The chain uses TRBV5-1 and TRBJ2-5; 7 bases agree with TRBD1. V shed 4 bases and J 3 bases; nucleotides not matched to a gene: 9. Germline V gene data show CDR1 as SGHRS and CDR2 as YFSETQ. This CDR3 is built from 15 residues. CDR3 sequence reads: CASSASGGREETQYF. The CDR3 DNA sequence: TGCGCCAGCAGCGCCTCAGGGGGACGGGAAGAGACCCAGTACTTC. Supplemented by reference TRBV5-1 and TRBJ2-5, the full variable domain reads KAGVTQTPRYLIKTRGQQVTLSCSPISGHRSVSWYQQTPGQGLQFLFEYFSETQRNKGNFPGRFSGRQFSNSRSEMNVSTLELGDSALYLCASSASGGREETQYFGPGTRLLVL.

The V gene is TRBV13, the J gene TRBJ2-5, with TRBD1 as a possible D gene (7 bases). Per the germline V gene, CDR1 is PRHDT and CDR2 is FYEKMQ (reference sequence). The CDR3 totals 15 residues. Trimming removed 4 bases from V and 7 bases from J, with 19 bases in between. CDR3 bases: TGTGCCAGCAGCTCCGACAGGGACTGGCCCGGGACCCAGTACTTC. It is translated as CASSSDRDWPGTQYF.

The chain carries TRBV28 and TRBJ2-5; weak D call: TRBD2 (5 bases). V lost 7 bases, J lost 4 bases, and 16 bases lay in between. This CDR3 has 14 amino acids. Germline V CDR1 and CDR2: MDHEN, SYDVKM. This chain's CDR3 is CASMGTSGVETQYF. CDR3 bases: TGTGCCAGCATGGGAACCTCCGGGGTAGAGACCCAGTACTTC.

The chain carries TRBV3-1 and TRBJ2-7, with no clear D. The germline V gene has CDR1 LGHDT and CDR2 YNNKEL (reference sequence). The V gene lost 1 base and the J gene lost 2 bases, with 6 bases spanning the gap. This CDR3 spans 13 amino acids. CDR3 nucleotides: TGTGCCAGCAGCCAAGTGCACACCTACGAGCAGTACTTC. The encoded protein is CASSQVHTYEQYF.

The chain recombines TRBV6-6 with TRBJ2-3; 8 bases align to TRBD1. CDR1 and CDR2 from the germline V gene are MNHNY and SVGAGI (reference sequence). V was clipped by 6 bases and J by 6 bases; unmatched bases: 11. There are 15 residues in the CDR3. The CDR3 DNA follows: TGTGCCAGCAGGGACAGGGCGCAAATTTCGGATACGCAGTATTTT. Its translation: CASRDRAQISDTQYF.

The chain links TRBV7-9 to TRBJ1-1, with D maybe TRBD1 (5 bases). Germline values: CDR1 SEHNR, CDR2 FQNEAQ (reference sequence). V gave up 6 bases and J gave up 1 base, with 15 bases separating them. This CDR3 region has 15 residues. The CDR3 sequence: CASRPRGTGNTEAFF. CDR3 in DNA: TGTGCCAGCAGACCTAGGGGTACAGGGAACACTGAAGCTTTCTTT.

The sample holds one count of this clonotype. This chain connects TRBV20-1 to TRBJ2-7, with 8 nucleotides matching TRBD1. Germline V gene lookup returns CDR1 DFQATT and CDR2 SNEGSKA (reference sequence). This CDR3 is 14 amino acids long. V trimming: 0 bases; J trimming: 3 bases; junction bases outside the gene matches: 4. The DNA of the CDR3 is TGCAGTGCTAGAGATCTAGGGACAGGCTACGAGCAGTACTTC. It encodes CSARDLGTGYEQYF.

This clonotype was counted a few times. The chain uses TRBV12-3 or TRBV12-4 and TRBJ1-5; possible D gene TRBD1, 5 bases. The CDR3 has 15 amino acids. V dropped 5 bases and J dropped 0 bases, with 11 bases sitting between them. CDR3 sequence: CASSLIRGSNQPQHF. CDR3 in DNA: TGTGCCAGCAGTCTAATAAGGGGTAGCAATCAGCCCCAGCATTTT.